The T cell receptor beta chain described here comes from a study of shared clonotypes between healthy human individuals. Only in-frame clones appear in the TCRdb table, and some are missing; sequencing was by immunoSEQ multiplex PCR. Found here are fewer than 1.4 million clones, approximately 80% of them singletons; the top ten hold 0.6% to 0.7%. The sequencing input was memory CD4+ T cells from PBMCs. The subset was: CD45RA-negative fraction. The receptor's source is a man younger than 30 in good health. Some clones in this sample may be carry-over from other donors' samples.

The DNA for the CDR3 is TGTGCCAGCAGTCGATGGGGGGCCTCGAACACCGGGGAGCTGTTTTTT. Protein: CASSRWGASNTGELFF. The J gene is TRBJ2-2, the V gene TRBV28, with D possibly called TRBD1 or TRBD2 (6 bases each). V lost 5 bases to trimming and J lost 0 bases, with 13 bases between them. CDR1 is MDHEN, CDR2 SYDVKM, per germline. The CDR3 contains 16 residues.